What follows are 25 T cell receptor beta chains derived from one specimen sequenced in a study of regulatory T cells in long-lasting Graves disease. HTBI primers from iRepertoire and Arm-PCR of CDR3 regions yielded the TCR beta libraries. Via MiXCR, TCRdb re-called the multiplex PCR reads, giving one row per CDR3 protein. The profile shows under 450,000 distinct CDR3 sequences, roughly 20% of them singletons. As for time point: persistent/refractory GD, antithyroid drugs over 5 years with positive TRAb. PBMCs provided the RNA from which the TCR library was made. The source material was peripheral blood mononuclear cells (PBMCs), sampled when the disease was refractory, from a patient treated with antithyroid drugs. These receptors all stem from a woman in her thirties or forties with Graves disease.

The chain uses TRBV7-9 and TRBJ1-1; TRBD1 agrees at 7 bases. This CDR3 has 14 residues. The V and J ends lost 5 bases and 5 bases, in that order; junction bases with no gene match: 8. CDR1 is SEHNR, CDR2 FQNEAQ, per germline (reference sequence). The CDR3 DNA follows: TGTGCCAGCAGCCCGTGGACAGGTGGTACTGAAGCTTTCTTT. Amino acid sequence: CASSPWTGGTEAFF.

Regarding this clonotype: A much larger clone is a single base away; this may be a read error. The V gene is TRBV6-5, the J gene TRBJ2-4; D remains ambiguous. The end of the DNA aligns better with TRBJ1-2, so the J call may be wrong. Per germline, CDR1 MNHEY and CDR2 SVGAGI. This CDR3 has 12 residues. In DNA form, the CDR3 reads TGTGCCAGCAGTTACTACGGCGCACGCTACACCTTC. Protein: CASSYYGARYTF.

The table lists this clonotype with many counts. The chain uses TRBV20-1 and TRBJ1-3; D call uncertain. The V end lost 1 base, the J end lost 0 bases, and 16 bases lay between the germline ends. The CDR3 loop spans 17 amino acids. CDR1 and CDR2 (germline): DFQATT, SNEGSKA (reference sequence). The CDR3 loop is CSARGGSEKRSGNTIYF. The CDR3 DNA sequence: TGCAGTGCTAGAGGGGGTTCGGAAAAACGCTCTGGAAACACCATATATTTT.

This clonotype appeared a few times. The chain couples TRBV5-1 to TRBJ2-7; D perhaps matches TRBD2 (5 bases). Germline loops: CDR1 SGHRS, CDR2 YFSETQ. The V and J ends lost 4 bases and 4 bases respectively, with 15 bases between them. The CDR3 loop spans 14 amino acids. The CDR3 nucleotides read TGCGCCAGCAGCCCGGACGCTAGCCCGTACGAGCAGTACTTC. Protein: CASSPDASPYEQYF.

The table lists this clonotype with a few counts. V and J are TRBV28 and TRBJ2-3; D is unresolved. Germline V CDR1 and CDR2: MDHEN, SYDVKM. Trimming cost V 6 bases and J 0 bases, with 7 bases left between them. The CDR3 spans 13 residues. CDR3 coding DNA: TGTGCCAGCAGGCCTTACAGCACAGATACGCAGTATTTT. It encodes CASRPYSTDTQYF.

This clonotype was observed a handful of times. The gene calls are TRBV20-1 and TRBJ2-7, with D unclear. Trimming pared 0 bases from V and 3 bases from J, leaving 9 bases between. The CDR3 has 13 residues. Germline CDR1 is DFQATT and CDR2 is SNEGSKA (reference sequence). The CDR3 nucleotides are TGCAGTGCTAGAGATCCTCATTACTACGAGCAGTACTTC. Translation gives CSARDPHYYEQYF.

This rearrangement joins TRBV7-2 to TRBJ1-2; no clear D gene. CDR3 length: 13 residues. Trimming cost V 2 bases and J 8 bases, with 12 bases left between them. Germline loops: CDR1 SGHTA, CDR2 FQGNSA. CDR3 residues: CASSLPGTRGYTF. In DNA form, the CDR3 reads TGTGCCAGCAGCTTACCAGGAACAAGGGGCTACACCTTC.

The J gene is TRBJ2-3, the V gene TRBV7-6; 7 bases align to TRBD1. Germline lookup yields CDR1 SGHVS and CDR2 FNYEAQ. The CDR3 sequence is 15 residues long. The V and J ends lost 0 bases and 7 bases, in that order; junction bases with no gene match: 7. CDR3 DNA sequence: TGTGCCAGCAGCTTAGCTCAGACAGGGCGAAATACGCAGTATTTT. It encodes CASSLAQTGRNTQYF.

This clonotype came up many times. DNA of the CDR3: TGTGCCAGCAGCTCGTTACAGGGCCACGGGGGTCCCCTCCACTTT. This gives the protein CASSSLQGHGGPLHF. The chain links TRBV11-2 to TRBJ1-6; maybe TRBD1 (6 bases). The CDR3 sequence is 15 residues long. V lost 4 bases and J lost 13, with 20 bases in between. Germline V CDR1 and CDR2: SGHAT, FQNNGV. Together with reference TRBV11-2 and TRBJ1-6, the CDR3 gives the full variable domain: EAGVAQSPRYKIIEKRQSVAFWCNPISGHATLYWYQQILGQGPKLLIQFQNNGVVDDSQLPKDRFSAERLKGVDSTLKIQPAKLEDSAVYLCASSSLQGHGGPLHFGNGTRLTVT.

This clonotype has more than one count but fewer than ten. V usage is TRBV11-2 and J usage is TRBJ2-1; 11 nucleotides line up with TRBD2. The CDR3 extends over 20 amino acids. Per the germline V gene, CDR1 is SGHAT and CDR2 is FQNNGV. V dropped 4 bases and J dropped 0; count of bases not matched to a gene: 14. The DNA for the CDR3 is TGTGCCAGCAGCTCACCTCCCGCTAGCGGGAGGCCTAGCTCCTACAATGAGCAGTTCTTC. As protein: CASSSPPASGRPSSYNEQFF.

At least ten counts were recorded for this clonotype. The chain joins TRBV3-1 to TRBJ1-4; 7 bases match TRBD1. The V gene end was trimmed by 4 bases and the J gene end by 3 bases; junction bases not matched to a gene: 2. Germline CDR1 is LGHDT and CDR2 is YNNKEL (reference sequence). This CDR3 comprises 14 residues. Written as DNA, the CDR3 is TGTGCCAGCAGCCGACAGGGATCTAATGAAAAACTGTTTTTT. This translates into CASSRQGSNEKLFF.

The rearrangement links TRBV24-1 to TRBJ2-2, with TRBD1 matching over 7 bases. The V gene's germline CDR1 is KGHDR and CDR2 SFDVKD. The junction had 2 bases not matched to a gene; V was cut back by 5 bases and J by 0 bases. The CDR3 has 15 residues. CDR3 nucleotide sequence: TGTGCCACCAGTGGGGGACAGTCGAACACCGGGGAGCTGTTTTTT. This translates into CATSGGQSNTGELFF.

Of note for this clonotype: One base separates it from a far larger clone, so it is likely a read error. V is TRBV6-2 or TRBV6-3 and J is TRBJ1-2, with D unclear. This CDR3 contains 13 residues. Germline V gene data show CDR1 as MNHEY and CDR2 as SVGEGT. The CDR3 loop is CVSSAGTNYGYTF. In DNA form, the CDR3 reads TGTGTCAGCAGTGCGGGAACGAACTATGGCTACACCTTC.

This chain uses TRBV7-9 with TRBJ1-1; 8 bases line up with TRBD1. The V gene end was trimmed by 6 bases and the J gene end by 5 bases; junction bases not matched to a gene: 8. In germline, CDR1 is SEHNR, CDR2 FQNEAQ (reference sequence). This CDR3 spans 14 amino acids. Here the CDR3 reads CASRLQGVRTEAFF. CDR3 bases: TGTGCCAGCAGACTACAGGGGGTGAGGACTGAAGCTTTCTTT.

This clonotype was counted only a few times. J is TRBJ1-2 and V is TRBV19; no clear D gene. Germline CDR1 is LNHDA and CDR2 is SQIVND (reference sequence). Trimming shortened V by 3 bases and J by 3 bases, and 14 bases separated the two germline ends. The CDR3 has 15 residues. CDR3 sequence: CASSMDTLGYYGYTF. In DNA, the CDR3 is TGTGCCAGTAGTATGGATACACTCGGATACTATGGCTACACCTTC.

There are a few counts of this clonotype. The chain couples TRBV2 to TRBJ2-1; 7 bases fit TRBD2. Trimming took 6 bases from V and 6 from J; bases not matched to a gene: 5. The CDR3 spans 13 residues. The germline CDR1 and CDR2 sequences are SNHLY and FYNNEI. The CDR3 spells CASRREQANEQFF. The CDR3 DNA reads as TGTGCCAGCAGGCGGGAGCAGGCCAATGAGCAGTTCTTC.

This clonotype has only a few counts. The V and J genes are TRBV5-1 and TRBJ2-1; weak D call: TRBD2 (5 bases). Trimming shortened V by 1 base and J by 2 bases, and 10 bases separated the two germline ends. Germline CDR1 reads SGHRS; CDR2 reads YFSETQ. The CDR3 is 15 residues long. CDR3 nucleotides: TGCGCCAGCAGCTTGTCCGTGGGAGCCTACAATGAGCAGTTCTTC. It encodes CASSLSVGAYNEQFF.

The chain has TRBV15 and TRBJ2-7; D is undetermined. V was pared by 0 bases and J by 4 bases, with 7 bases between. The CDR3 spans 13 residues. Looked up from germline, CDR1 is LNHNV and CDR2 is YYDKDF (reference sequence). The CDR3 sequence is CATSREVMYEQYF. The CDR3 region has the DNA TGTGCCACCAGCAGAGAAGTGATGTACGAGCAGTACTTC.

This clonotype was recorded many times. The V and J genes are TRBV7-2 and TRBJ1-2; possible D gene TRBD1, 5 bases. The V and J ends lost 3 bases and 7 bases respectively, with 15 bases between them. There are 14 residues in the CDR3. CDR1 is SGHTA, CDR2 FQGNSA, per germline. CDR3 DNA sequence: TGTGCCAGCAGCTTGATGGGACTCCCTCTTGGCTACACCTTC. It is translated as CASSLMGLPLGYTF.

V gene TRBV7-2 combines with J gene TRBJ2-3; D unresolved. Germline V gene data show CDR1 as SGHTA and CDR2 as FQGNSA. The V gene lost 5 bases and the J gene lost 3 bases, with 12 bases spanning the gap. The length of the CDR3 is 14 residues. The CDR3 DNA is TGTGCCAGCAGCCTACTCGAAAGAACAGATACGCAGTATTTT. This codes for CASSLLERTDTQYF.

The V gene is TRBV29-1, the J gene TRBJ1-4; unclear D gene. CDR1 is SQVTM and CDR2 is ANQGSEA in the germline V gene. V lost 5 bases and J 5 bases, leaving 6 bases between the germline ends. The CDR3 runs 11 residues. CDR3 nucleotides: TGCAGCGTTAGGCGGAATGAAAAACTGTTTTTT. Translating it yields CSVRRNEKLFF.

This clonotype was found a few times. This chain connects TRBV10-3 to TRBJ2-7; TRBD1 matches at 8 bases. V was pared by 10 bases and J by 10 bases, with 21 bases of the junction left unmatched. The CDR3 runs 15 residues. Germline V gene sequence: CDR1 ENHRY, CDR2 SYGVKD. In DNA form, the CDR3 reads TGTGCCAGCTCTTCCGGGACAGGAAAAACCGTTTTACAGTACTTC. This gives the protein CASSSGTGKTVLQYF.

This clonotype has only a few counts. The DNA is omitted, as the CDR3 cannot be located on it reliably, and the CDR3 follows TCRdb's listing. V is TRBV27 and J is TRBJ1-6; the table's TRBD1 call for D was not verified on the DNA. CDR1 MNHEY and CDR2 SMNVEV come from the germline V gene (reference sequence). The length of the CDR3 is 16 amino acids, counting both ends. CDR3 region: CASSLFGAGVNSPLHF.

This clonotype was observed at least ten times. The chain combines TRBV20-1 with TRBJ2-5; D may be TRBD2 (5 bases). CDR3 size: 14 residues. V gave up 0 bases and J gave up 2 bases, with 10 bases separating them. CDR1 and CDR2 from the germline V gene are DFQATT and SNEGSKA (reference sequence). The chain's CDR3 is CSARDRRVQETQYF. CDR3 sequence (DNA): TGCAGTGCTAGAGATAGGCGGGTTCAAGAGACCCAGTACTTC.

As concerns this clonotype: A much larger clone is a single base away; this may be a read error. The V and J genes are TRBV6-2 or TRBV6-3 and TRBJ2-7; D is ambiguous. Germline CDR1 MNHEY, CDR2 SVGEGT. This CDR3 spans 12 amino acids. CDR3 residues: CAGSEPAPEQYF. The CDR3 DNA reads TGTGCCGGCAGTGAACCAGCACCCGAGCAGTACTTC.